Presented here are 9 T cell receptor beta chains from one specimen sequenced in a study of cytomegalovirus exposure and HLA in healthy donors. TCRdb's copy holds only in-frame clones and misses some; the assay was immunoSEQ multiplex PCR. In the table there are 68,000 or so clones, 89% of which are singletons. The source material was PBMCs. The receptors originated from a woman under 30 in good health and CMV-seronegative.

CDR3 residues: CASSPALWGRSAPLHF. The CDR3 nucleotides read TGTGCCAGCTCACCCGCCCTCTGGGGCCGTAGTGCACCCCTCCACTTT. The chain is built from TRBV18 and TRBJ1-6, with D tentatively TRBD1 (5 bases). The germline V gene has CDR1 KGHSH and CDR2 LQKENI. The CDR3 has 16 residues. Deletions cut 3 bases from V and 11 bases from J, with 20 bases between.

The V call is TRBV11-3, the J call TRBJ1-2; TRBD1 agrees at 9 bases. The trim removed 10 bases at V and 2 bases at J, leaving 17 bases unmatched. The length of the CDR3 is 17 residues. Germline CDR1 SGHNT, CDR2 YENEEA. The CDR3 protein is CATYLPPDRGTNYGYTF. CDR3 DNA: TGTGCCACCTACCTCCCACCGGACAGGGGAACAAACTATGGCTACACCTTC.

The J gene is TRBJ2-1, the V gene TRBV4-2; 13 positions match TRBD2. J gave up 0 bases and V 5 bases, and 10 bases lay outside the gene matches. In germline, CDR1 is LGHNA, CDR2 YNFKEQ. This CDR3 region has 19 residues. CDR3 coding DNA: TGTGCCAGCAGCGGGACTAGCGGGATTGAACCGAGCTCCTACAATGAGCAGTTCTTC. Its translation: CASSGTSGIEPSSYNEQFF.

This clone was seen a handful of times. CDR3 in DNA: TGCGCCAGCAGCCTCCGCGGACTAGCTCGGGGCGGAAATACGCAGTATTTT. This gives the protein CASSLRGLARGGNTQYF. V and J are TRBV4-1 and TRBJ2-3, with 8 bases lining up with TRBD2. The CDR3 covers 17 residues. With V trimmed by 4 bases and J by 7 bases, 16 bases remained unmatched. Germline CDR1 MGHRA, CDR2 YSYEKL.

This rearrangement joins TRBV19 to TRBJ1-1; 9 nucleotides line up with TRBD1. The CDR3 sequence is 13 residues long. V shed 7 bases and J 1 base; nucleotides not matched to a gene: 1. CDR1 and CDR2 (germline): LNHDA, SQIVND (reference sequence). The CDR3 is CASMDRGNTEAFF. The DNA for the CDR3 is TGTGCCAGTATGGACAGGGGGAACACTGAAGCTTTCTTT.

This chain uses TRBV2 with TRBJ1-2, with TRBD1 identical over 8 bases. CDR3 length: 14 residues. V trimming: 8 bases; J trimming: 0 bases; junction bases outside the gene matches: 5. Germline CDR1 reads SNHLY; CDR2 reads FYNNEI. CDR3: CASLSGGANYGYTF. CDR3 in DNA: TGTGCCAGCCTATCAGGGGGCGCTAACTATGGCTACACCTTC.

V gene TRBV28 combines with J gene TRBJ2-7; 9 bases are a match to TRBD1. The V and J ends lost 8 bases and 5 bases, in that order; junction bases with no gene match: 10. From germline, CDR1 is MDHEN and CDR2 SYDVKM. The CDR3 is 14 residues long. The CDR3 region is CASRQGGSLNEQYF. CDR3 in DNA: TGTGCCAGCCGACAGGGGGGCAGTTTGAACGAGCAGTACTTC.

V usage is TRBV7-6 and J usage is TRBJ2-1; 12 nucleotides line up with TRBD2. Germline V gene sequence: CDR1 SGHVS, CDR2 FNYEAQ. The CDR3 covers 18 residues. The J segment lost 0 bases and the V segment lost 5 bases, leaving 8 bases of the junction unmatched. CDR3 protein: CASSPAAGLAGSYNEQFF. The CDR3 DNA follows: TGTGCCAGCAGCCCAGCGGCGGGACTAGCGGGCTCCTACAATGAGCAGTTCTTC.

This chain links TRBV4-1 with TRBJ2-2; 12 bases line up with TRBD2. This CDR3 has 16 amino acids. Germline CDR1 is MGHRA and CDR2 is YSYEKL. V lost 4 bases to trimming and J lost 6 bases; unmatched junction nucleotides: 6. CDR3 nucleotides: TGCGCCAGCAGCCCGCTAGCGGGAGGGATCGCCGGGGAGCTGTTTTTT. This translates into CASSPLAGGIAGELFF.